Following are 2 T cell receptor beta chains from one sample sequenced in a study of cytomegalovirus exposure and HLA in healthy donors. PCR involved 60 Vbeta and 13 Jbeta primers. Profiled with immunoSEQ multiplex PCR; TCRdb holds only in-frame clones, not every one. This sample has 130,000 or so clones, with around four fifths found just once. The source material was PBMCs. Receptors originate from a woman aged 45-65 years in good health and CMV-seropositive.

This clone was counted once. This rearrangement joins TRBV5-4 to TRBJ2-5; TRBD2 matches at 13 bases. CDR3 length: 16 amino acids. CDR1 and CDR2 from the germline V gene are SGHNT and YYREEE (reference sequence). Trimming cost V 4 bases and J 3 bases; bases outside gene matches: 6. The CDR3 loop is CASSLQGLAGEETQYF. The CDR3 bases are TGTGCCAGCAGCCTCCAAGGACTAGCGGGAGAAGAGACCCAGTACTTC. Looking up the rest from reference TRBV5-4 and TRBJ2-5 gives the full variable domain: ETGVTQSPTHLIKTRGQQVTLRCSSQSGHNTVSWYQQALGQGPQFIFQYYREEENGRGNFPPRFSGLQFPNYSSELNVNALELDDSALYLCASSLQGLAGEETQYFGPGTRLLVL.

The chain is built from TRBV27 and TRBJ2-7, with D maybe TRBD1 (5 bases). CDR3 length equals 13 residues. Trimming took 2 bases from V and 3 from J, leaving 8 bases between them. The germline V gene has CDR1 MNHEY and CDR2 SMNVEV (reference sequence). The CDR3 region has the DNA TGTGCCAGCAGTTTAACAGGCCGCTACGAGCAGTACTTC. Residues: CASSLTGRYEQYF.